The 2 T cell receptor beta chains presented below share a single source sample, sequenced in a study of identical twins (dated by TCRdb to 2016 to 2017). Receptor amplification or capture employed 5' RACE. For sequencing, an Illumina HiSeq 2000 was employed. TCRdb trimmed public reads at Q25 via fastp, called clones via MiXCR and kept in-frame beta chains. For every CDR3 protein sequence, its rows merge into one entry that carries the most common genes and DNA. This sample holds a few hundred thousand distinct CDR3 sequences; 7.5% to 10% were observed only once. 3% of the sample belongs to the ten largest clones. Separately, the same data were catalogued under a study of yellow fever vaccine responses in identical twins.

Specimen: PBMCs. These receptors came from a woman aged 18-29 years in good health.

This clonotype appeared many times. This chain uses TRBV7-9 with TRBJ2-1, with 7 bases fitting TRBD2. The CDR3 covers 15 residues. Germline V gene sequence: CDR1 SEHNR, CDR2 FQNEAQ (reference sequence). V gave up 2 bases and J gave up 4 bases; unmatched junction bases: 5. The CDR3 region is CASSLLAEAYNEQFF. The CDR3 DNA follows: TGTGCCAGCAGCTTACTAGCGGAGGCGTACAATGAGCAGTTCTTC.

This clonotype was observed a handful of times. The CDR3: CASSQDSGRNEQFF. The CDR3 region has the DNA TGCGCCAGCAGCCAAGATTCGGGGCGCAATGAGCAGTTCTTC. The rearrangement links TRBV4-3 to TRBJ2-1; either TRBD1 or TRBD2 may supply D (5 bases each). The CDR3 contains 14 residues. The V gene lost 0 bases and the J gene lost 6 bases, with 9 bases spanning the gap. Per the germline V gene, CDR1 is LGHNA and CDR2 is YSLEER.